This TCR beta chain was sequenced during a study of cytomegalovirus exposure and HLA in healthy donors. Study-wide context: Early released data comprised around 80 million unique TCRs from HLA-typed donors. General study points: HLA alleles were associated with 17,000 or so TCR beta sequences in a later analysis at 0.05 false discovery rate. In vitro assays verified that three CMV-associated chains recognized CMV antigens specifically.

Comments on this clone: Its antigen is not identified.

Researchers ran the PCR with 60 Vbeta and 13 Jbeta primers. This table comes from immunoSEQ multiplex PCR, and its TCRdb copy is limited to in-frame clones, with some not included. The table lists 120,000 or so clones, around 84% of them singletons. Germline V CDR1 and CDR2: SNHLY, FYNNEI. The CDR3 has 16 amino acids. Trimming cost V 6 bases and J 10 bases, with 22 bases left between them. Healthy people donating bone marrow made up the donors. V usage is TRBV2 and J usage is TRBJ1-6, with D possibly being TRBD1 (5 bases). This receptor was obtained from a woman aged 25 to 39 in good health and CMV-seronegative. Sequencing was done on a sample of PBMCs. In DNA, the CDR3 is TGTGCCAGCAGCTCGGAGGGACCGCCGTATCGATCACCCCTCCACTTT. It translates to CASSSEGPPYRSPLHF.